This T cell receptor beta chain was found in a study of blood T cells in healthy people across ages. Across the whole study: Per every two T cells, about one barcoded beta molecule was captured by template switching.

Per sample, no less than 5 micrograms of total RNA were extracted. Alongside a J-beta primer mix, a sample-barcoded 5' primer served in a second PCR lasting about 6 to 12 cycles. Carrying 12 random nucleotides, a template-switch adaptor labeled each individual cDNA molecule. TCRdb processed the 5' RACE reads anew with MiXCR; each CDR3 protein has one entry. The repertoire has hundreds of thousands of distinct CDR3 sequences, roughly 32% of them found once; the top ten carry 15%. Trimming pared 5 bases from V and 5 bases from J, leaving 10 bases between. In germline, CDR1 is SGHVS, CDR2 FQNEAQ. The CDR3 sequence is 13 residues long.

The V call is TRBV7-8, the J call TRBJ1-5; D remains unclear. The specimen sequenced was blood. This TCR was recovered from a woman of 80 years or more in good health. DNA of the CDR3: TGTGCCAGCAGCAATAACGGGGATCAGCCCCAGCATTTT. This sequence encodes CASSNNGDQPQHF.